This T cell receptor beta chain was identified in a study of blood T cells in healthy people across ages. Turning to the study itself: For every two T cells, template switching captured about one barcoded beta molecule. Study-wide findings and caveats: In these data, TCR beta diversity tracked strongly with naive T cell percentage.

A J-beta primer mix and a sample-barcoded 5' primer were used in a second PCR of roughly 7 to 12 cycles. Each cDNA molecule was tagged by a template-switch adaptor with 12 random nucleotides. TCRdb re-called the 5' RACE reads with MiXCR, one entry per CDR3 protein. The repertoire includes around 1,700,000 distinct CDR3 sequences, roughly 27% of them detected once, and around 7.7% sits in the top ten. This CDR3 contains 15 residues. Trimming took 0 bases from V and 5 from J, leaving 12 bases between them. Germline V CDR1 and CDR2: SGHRS, YFSETQ. On this clonotype: The antigen remains undetermined.

Healthy Caucasians from Russia aged about 6 to 100 served as donors. This chain joins TRBV5-1 and TRBJ2-1; D remains ambiguous. Sequenced input: blood. The sequence came from a woman under 40 in good health. The CDR3 DNA sequence: TGCGCCAGCAGCTTGGAGGGCGGATTAAACAATGAGCAGTTCTTC. It yields the protein CASSLEGGLNNEQFF.